This TCR beta chain originates from a study of regulatory dendritic cells for organ transplantation. Findings and limits, study-wide: Memory CD8+ T cells were the most oligoclonal; naive cells were highly diverse. Among resting subsets, memory CD8+ cells contained the most alloreactive clonotypes.

Concerning this clone itself: The antigen is not known.

Trimming took off 3 bases at V and 2 bases at J, with 11 bases between the two ends. This CDR3 has 14 residues. From germline, CDR1 is MDHEN and CDR2 SYDVKM. CFSE-labeled sorted T cells met regulatory or mature dendritic cells for 5 days. FACS sorted CD4+ or CD8+ T cells into CD45RA+ naive and CD45RO+ memory. Sequencing was performed with immunoSEQ multiplex PCR; in TCRdb, only in-frame clones are kept and a portion is missing. Of 9,500 to 12,000 clones listed, roughly 86% are singletons. The V and J genes are TRBV28 and TRBJ2-7; D not certain. The clonotype originates from a human donor in good health. The sequenced material came from naive CD8+ T cells from blood cultured with dendritic cells. Subset described: CD45RA+ naive T cells. CDR3 region: CASSLFLGPYEQYF. Here the CDR3 DNA reads TGTGCCAGCAGTTTGTTTCTGGGCCCCTACGAGCAGTACTTC. The full variable domain, completed using reference TRBV28 and TRBJ2-7, is DVKVTQSSRYLVKRTGEKVFLECVQDMDHENMFWYRQDPGLGLRLIYFSYDVKMKEKGDIPEGYSVSREKKERFSLILESASTNQTSMYLCASSLFLGPYEQYFGPGTRLTVT.